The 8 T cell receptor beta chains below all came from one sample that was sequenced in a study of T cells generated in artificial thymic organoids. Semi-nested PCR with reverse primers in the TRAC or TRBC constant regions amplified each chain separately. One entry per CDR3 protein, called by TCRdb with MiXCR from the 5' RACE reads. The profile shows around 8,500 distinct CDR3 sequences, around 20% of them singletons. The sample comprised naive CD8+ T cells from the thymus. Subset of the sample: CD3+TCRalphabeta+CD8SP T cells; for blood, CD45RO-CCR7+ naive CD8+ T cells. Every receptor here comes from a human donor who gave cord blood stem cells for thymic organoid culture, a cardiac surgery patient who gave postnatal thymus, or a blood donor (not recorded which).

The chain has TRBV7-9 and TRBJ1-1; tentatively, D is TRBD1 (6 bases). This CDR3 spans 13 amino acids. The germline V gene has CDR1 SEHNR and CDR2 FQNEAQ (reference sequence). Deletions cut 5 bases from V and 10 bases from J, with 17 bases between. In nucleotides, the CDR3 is TGTGCCAGCAGCGATTGGGAACAGGGTATAGCTTTCTTT. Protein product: CASSDWEQGIAFF.

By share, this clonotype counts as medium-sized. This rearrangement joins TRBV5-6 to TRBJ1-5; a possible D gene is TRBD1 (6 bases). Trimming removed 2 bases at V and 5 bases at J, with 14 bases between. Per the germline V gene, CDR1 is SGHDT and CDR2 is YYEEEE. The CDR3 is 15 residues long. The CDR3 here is CASSFNRGAYQPQHF. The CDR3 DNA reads TGTGCCAGCAGCTTTAACCGGGGGGCATATCAGCCCCAGCATTTT.

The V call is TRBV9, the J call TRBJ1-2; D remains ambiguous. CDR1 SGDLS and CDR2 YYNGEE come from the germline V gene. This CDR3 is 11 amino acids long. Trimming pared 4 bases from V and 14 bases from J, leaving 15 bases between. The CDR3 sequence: CASSPRDRPTF. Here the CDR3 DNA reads TGTGCCAGCAGCCCTCGTGATCGGCCGACCTTC.

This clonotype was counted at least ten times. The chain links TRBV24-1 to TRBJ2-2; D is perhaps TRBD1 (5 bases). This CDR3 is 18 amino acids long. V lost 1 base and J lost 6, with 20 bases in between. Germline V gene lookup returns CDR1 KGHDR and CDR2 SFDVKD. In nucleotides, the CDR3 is TGTGCCACCAGTGATTTATCCGTCGATCAGGGCGCGGCCGGGGAGCTGTTTTTT. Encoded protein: CATSDLSVDQGAAGELFF.

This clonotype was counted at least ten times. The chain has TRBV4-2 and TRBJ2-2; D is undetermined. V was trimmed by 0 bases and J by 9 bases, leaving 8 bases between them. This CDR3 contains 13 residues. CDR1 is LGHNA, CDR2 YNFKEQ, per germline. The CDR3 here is CASSQDPVRELFF. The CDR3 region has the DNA TGTGCCAGCAGCCAAGATCCGGTTAGGGAGCTGTTTTTT.

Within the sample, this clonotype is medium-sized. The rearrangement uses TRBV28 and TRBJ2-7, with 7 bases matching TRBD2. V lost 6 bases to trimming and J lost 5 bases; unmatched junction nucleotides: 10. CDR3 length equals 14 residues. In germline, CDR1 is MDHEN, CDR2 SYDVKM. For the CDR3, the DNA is TGTGCCAGCAGGTACATCGGAGGGAGGGACGAGCAGTACTTC. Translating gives CASRYIGGRDEQYF.

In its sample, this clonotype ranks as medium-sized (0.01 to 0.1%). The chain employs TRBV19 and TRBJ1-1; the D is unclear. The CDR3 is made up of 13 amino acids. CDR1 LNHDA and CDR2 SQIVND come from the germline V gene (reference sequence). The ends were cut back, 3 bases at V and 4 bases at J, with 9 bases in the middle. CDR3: CASSIGGPTEAFF. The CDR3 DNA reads TGTGCCAGTAGTATTGGAGGGCCCACTGAAGCTTTCTTT.

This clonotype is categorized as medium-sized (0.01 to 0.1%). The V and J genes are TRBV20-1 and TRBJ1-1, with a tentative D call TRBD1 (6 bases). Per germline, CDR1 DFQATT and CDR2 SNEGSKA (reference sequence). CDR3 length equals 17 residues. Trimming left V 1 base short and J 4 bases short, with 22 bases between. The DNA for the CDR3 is TGCAGTGCTAGAGGCCCATGGAGGGGGTACCCGGGCACTGAAGCTTTCTTT. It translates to CSARGPWRGYPGTEAFF.